This T cell receptor (beta chain) was obtained from a study of Tregs in tolerant kidney transplant recipients. General study findings and limits: Tregs expanded with activated donor B cells seemed most donor-specific.

V lost 2 bases and J 0 bases, leaving 2 bases between the germline ends. The length of the CDR3 is 13 residues. The germline V gene has CDR1 MNHEY and CDR2 SVGAGI. Note on this clone: No antigen is known for it.

Produced via immunoSEQ multiplex PCR; TCRdb's table is partial and in-frame only. The table includes some 110,000 clones, 92% detected once. Sequenced: CD4+ T cells from blood. This sequence joins TRBV6-5 and TRBJ1-5; the D is unclear. The TCR was taken from a human donor in good health. The CDR3 region is CASSYISNQPQHF. The CDR3, as DNA: TGTGCCAGCAGTTACATTAGCAATCAGCCCCAGCATTTT.